Each of the 12 T cell receptor beta chains below was sequenced from the same sample in a study of blood T cell repertoires in COVID-19. Measured with immunoSEQ multiplex PCR; TCRdb has only the in-frame clones, and not every one. The sample consists of about 210,000 clones, about 83% of them appearing once. Source material: peripheral blood. The receptors were sampled from a woman between 45 and 60 years old with acute or convalescent COVID-19.

The chain joins TRBV27 to TRBJ2-2; 8 bases fit TRBD2. Germline V gene lookup returns CDR1 MNHEY and CDR2 SMNVEV (reference sequence). This CDR3 is 17 amino acids long. With 5 bases clipped from V and 6 bases from J, the junction kept 14 bases outside the gene matches. CDR3 sequence: CASSAPGPGTRAGELFF. The CDR3 DNA follows: TGTGCCAGCAGTGCTCCGGGCCCGGGGACTAGGGCCGGGGAGCTGTTTTTT.

The CDR3 DNA reads TGTGCCAGCAGTAACATCCTTCTACAGGGGGCGAGGTTGACTGAAGCTTTCTTT. Translation gives CASSNILLQGARLTEAFF. The J gene is TRBJ1-1, the V gene TRBV27; 9 nucleotides agree with TRBD1. The V segment lost 5 bases and the J segment 5 bases; nucleotides outside the gene matches: 18. CDR3 length equals 18 residues. The germline V gene has CDR1 MNHEY and CDR2 SMNVEV (reference sequence).

This clone was detected a few times. V is TRBV28 and J is TRBJ1-4, with TRBD1 identical over 8 bases. V gave up 6 bases and J gave up 6 bases; unmatched junction bases: 9. The CDR3 runs to 15 residues. Germline values: CDR1 MDHEN, CDR2 SYDVKM. The chain's CDR3 is CASSLSTGDDEKLFF. The CDR3 region has the DNA TGTGCCAGCAGCCTCTCGACAGGGGATGATGAAAAACTGTTTTTT.

CDR3 coding DNA: TGTGCCAGCAGCTCAAGTGGGGCCCTTACCTCCTACAATGAGCAGTTCTTC. It is translated as CASSSSGALTSYNEQFF. The rearrangement joins TRBV7-2 to TRBJ2-1; TRBD1 is a possible D gene (5 bases). The CDR3 extends over 17 amino acids. Trimming pared 4 bases from V and 0 bases from J, leaving 16 bases between. CDR1 is SGHTA and CDR2 is FQGNSA in the germline V gene.

The V gene is TRBV2, the J gene TRBJ2-3; D possibly corresponds to TRBD2 (6 bases). CDR1 and CDR2 from the germline V gene are SNHLY and FYNNEI. V was cut by 4 bases and J by 10 bases, with 18 bases left in between. The CDR3 is 14 residues long. CDR3 nucleotide sequence: TGTGCCAGCAGTGGGGACTCCTACTATGACGCGCAGTATTTT. Its protein product is CASSGDSYYDAQYF.

V gene TRBV21-1 combines with J gene TRBJ2-5; the table's D call, TRBD2, has no DNA check behind it. TRBV21-1 is a pseudogene locus. This CDR3 has 16 amino acids. The CDR3 region is CASSKEASTVGETQYF. The CDR3 DNA follows: TGTGCCAGCAGCAAAGAGGCTAGCACTGTCGGCGAGACCCAGTACTTC.

The rearrangement joins TRBV19 to TRBJ2-2, with no clear D. V was pared by 4 bases and J by 0 bases, with 6 bases between. The germline V gene encodes CDR1 LNHDA and CDR2 SQIVND (reference sequence). This CDR3 region has 14 residues. The CDR3 sequence is CASSRSANTGELFF. As DNA, the CDR3 is TGTGCCAGTAGTAGGTCAGCGAACACCGGGGAGCTGTTTTTT.

The rearrangement joins TRBV28 to TRBJ2-7; 7 bases fit TRBD1. Germline V lookup: CDR1 MDHEN, CDR2 SYDVKM. J lost 0 bases, V lost 2 bases, and 4 bases had no gene match. The length of the CDR3 is 15 residues. The CDR3 sequence is CASSLGTEFSYEQYF. In nucleotides, the CDR3 is TGTGCCAGCAGTTTAGGGACAGAGTTCTCCTACGAGCAGTACTTC.

V and J are TRBV7-2 and TRBJ2-7, with 7 bases identical to TRBD2. The V gene's germline CDR1 is SGHTA and CDR2 FQGNSA. V lost 0 bases and J lost 3; bases outside the gene matches: 2. The CDR3 length is 14 residues. CDR3 loop: CASSLAGGIYEQYF. The CDR3 DNA reads TGTGCCAGCAGCTTAGCGGGAGGGATCTACGAGCAGTACTTC.

The chain carries TRBV7-9 and TRBJ2-7, with 11 bases that match TRBD2. V shed 5 bases, J shed 1 base, and the junction held 7 bases outside the gene matches. This CDR3 contains 16 residues. Germline CDR1 and CDR2: SEHNR and FQNEAQ (reference sequence). The CDR3 sequence: CASSRTSGSGSYEQYF. The CDR3 nucleotides read TGTGCCAGCAGCCGAACTAGCGGGAGCGGATCCTACGAGCAGTACTTC.

This chain joins TRBV18 and TRBJ2-5; the match to TRBD2 covers 12 bases. The CDR3 has 17 residues. The V segment lost 4 bases and the J segment 5 bases; nucleotides outside the gene matches: 11. Germline V gives CDR1 KGHSH, CDR2 LQKENI. This chain's CDR3 is CASSRLATSGSLETQYF. In DNA form, the CDR3 reads TGTGCCAGCTCACGTCTGGCGACTAGCGGGAGCTTGGAGACCCAGTACTTC. The variable domain in full, with the rest retrieved from reference TRBV18 and TRBJ2-5, is NAGVMQNPRHLVRRRGQEARLRCSPMKGHSHVYWYRQLPEEGLKFMVYLQKENIIDESGMPKERFSAEFPKEGPSILRIQQVVRGDSAAYFCASSRLATSGSLETQYFGPGTRLLVL.

This clone has a single count. The chain couples TRBV11-2 to TRBJ1-5; D may be TRBD1 (5 bases). The V end was cut by 5 bases, the J end by 7 bases, with 12 bases between. CDR1 and CDR2 from the germline V gene are SGHAT and FQNNGV. The CDR3 totals 13 residues. CDR3 sequence (DNA): TGTGCCAGCAGCGCAAGCAGGGAACAGCCCCAGCATTTT. Encoded protein: CASSASREQPQHF.